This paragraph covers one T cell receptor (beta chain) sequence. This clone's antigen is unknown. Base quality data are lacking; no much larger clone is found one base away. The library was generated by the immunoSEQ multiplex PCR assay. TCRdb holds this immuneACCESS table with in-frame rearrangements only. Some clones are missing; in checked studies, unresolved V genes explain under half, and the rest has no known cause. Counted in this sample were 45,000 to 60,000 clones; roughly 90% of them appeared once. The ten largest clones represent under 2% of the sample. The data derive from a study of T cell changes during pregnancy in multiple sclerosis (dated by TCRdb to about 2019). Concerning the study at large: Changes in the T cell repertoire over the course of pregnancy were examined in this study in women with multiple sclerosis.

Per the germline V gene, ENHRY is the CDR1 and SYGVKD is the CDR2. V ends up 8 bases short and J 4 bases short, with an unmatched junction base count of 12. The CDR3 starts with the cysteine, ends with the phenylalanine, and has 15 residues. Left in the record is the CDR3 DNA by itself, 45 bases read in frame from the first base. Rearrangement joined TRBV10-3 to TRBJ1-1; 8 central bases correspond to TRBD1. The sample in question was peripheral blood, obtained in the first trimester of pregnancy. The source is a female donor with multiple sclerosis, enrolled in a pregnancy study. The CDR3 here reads CAIAPQGAESTEAFF. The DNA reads TGTGCCATCGCCCCCCAGGGGGCGGAGAGCACTGAAGCTTTCTTT.